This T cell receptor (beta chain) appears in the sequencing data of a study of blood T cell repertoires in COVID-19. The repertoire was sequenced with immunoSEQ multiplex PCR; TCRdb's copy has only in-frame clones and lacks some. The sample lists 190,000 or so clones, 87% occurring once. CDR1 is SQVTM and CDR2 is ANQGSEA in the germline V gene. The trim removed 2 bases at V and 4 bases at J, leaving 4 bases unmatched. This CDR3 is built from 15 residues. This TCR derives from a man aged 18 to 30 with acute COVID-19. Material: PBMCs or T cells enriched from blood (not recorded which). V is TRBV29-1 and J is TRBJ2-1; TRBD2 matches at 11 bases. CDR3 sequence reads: CSVEFGTSGYNEQFF. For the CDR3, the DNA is TGCAGCGTTGAATTTGGGACTAGCGGTTACAATGAGCAGTTCTTC.